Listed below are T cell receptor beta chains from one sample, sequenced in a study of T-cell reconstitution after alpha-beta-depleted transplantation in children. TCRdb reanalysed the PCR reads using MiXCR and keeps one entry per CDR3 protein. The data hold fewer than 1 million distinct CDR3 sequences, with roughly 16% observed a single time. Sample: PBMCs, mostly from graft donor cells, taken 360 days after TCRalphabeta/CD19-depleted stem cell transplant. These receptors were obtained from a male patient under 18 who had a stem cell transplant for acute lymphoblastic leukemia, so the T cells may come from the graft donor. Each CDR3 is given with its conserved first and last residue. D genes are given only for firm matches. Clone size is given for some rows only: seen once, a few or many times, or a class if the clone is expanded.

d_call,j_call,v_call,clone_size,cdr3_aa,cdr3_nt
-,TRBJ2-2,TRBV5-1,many,CASLYSGELFF,TGCGCCAGCCTATATTCCGGGGAGCTGTTTTTT
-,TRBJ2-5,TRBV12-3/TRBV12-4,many,CASSSRRDPAETQYF,TGTGCCAGCAGTTCCCGTCGGGACCCAGCGGAGACCCAGTACTTC
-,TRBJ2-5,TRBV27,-,CASSLGVGARETQYF,TGTGCCAGCAGTTTAGGGGTCGGGGCGCGAGAGACCCAGTACTTC
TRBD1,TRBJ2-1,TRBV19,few,CASHWGTGYNEQFF,TGTGCCAGCCATTGGGGGACAGGCTACAATGAGCAGTTCTTC
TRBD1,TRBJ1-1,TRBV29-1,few,CSVRDRWLNTEAFF,TGCAGCGTGCGGGACAGGTGGTTGAACACTGAAGCTTTCTTT
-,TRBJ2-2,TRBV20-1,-,CSARGPGELFF,TGCAGTGCCCGCGGACCCGGGGAGCTGTTTTTT
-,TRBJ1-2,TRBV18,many,CASSPIMDSENYGYTF,TGTGCCAGCTCACCAATTATGGACAGCGAGAACTATGGCTACACCTTC
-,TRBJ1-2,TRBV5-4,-,CASSSTTGRWGYTF,TGTGCCAGCAGCTCGACGACAGGTCGCTGGGGCTACACCTTC
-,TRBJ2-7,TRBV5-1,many,CASSLEPHPGNEQYF,TGCGCCAGCAGCTTGGAGCCCCACCCGGGAAACGAGCAGTACTTC
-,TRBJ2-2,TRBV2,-,CASRSVWTSHPGELFF,TGTGCCAGCAGGAGTGTCTGGACTTCCCATCCCGGGGAGCTGTTTTTT
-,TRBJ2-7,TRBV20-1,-,CSARYYEQYF,TGCAGTGCCCGCTACTACGAGCAGTACTTC
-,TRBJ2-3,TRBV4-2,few,CASSQDPADTQYF,TGTGCCAGCAGCCAAGACCCAGCAGATACGCAGTATTTT
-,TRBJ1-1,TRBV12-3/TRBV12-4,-,CASSGRRSTGTEAFF,TGTGCCAGCAGTGGCAGGAGATCGACAGGCACTGAAGCTTTCTTT
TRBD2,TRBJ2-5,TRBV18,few,CASSPDGLAGETQYF,TGTGCCAGCTCACCCGACGGACTAGCGGGAGAGACCCAGTACTTC
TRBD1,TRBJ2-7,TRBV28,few,CASSGQHGTAYEQYF,TGTGCCAGCAGTGGTCAACACGGGACAGCCTACGAGCAGTACTTC
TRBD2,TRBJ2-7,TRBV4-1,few,CASSQDSGAYSYEQYF,TGCGCCAGCAGCCAAGATAGCGGGGCATACTCCTACGAGCAGTACTTC
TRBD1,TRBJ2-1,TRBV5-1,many,CASSSGQGYNEQFF,TGCGCCAGCAGCTCTGGACAGGGGTACAATGAGCAGTTCTTC
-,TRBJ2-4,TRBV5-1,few,CASSLESSLAKNIQYF,TGCGCCAGCAGCTTGGAAAGTTCGCTAGCCAAAAACATTCAGTACTTC
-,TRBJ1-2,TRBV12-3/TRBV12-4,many,CASSGPAGRVNYGYTF,TGTGCCAGCAGTGGACCGGCAGGCAGGGTCAACTATGGCTACACCTTC
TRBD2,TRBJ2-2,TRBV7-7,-,CASSLDETSGMYVWSGELFF,TGTGCCAGCAGCTTAGATGAGACTAGCGGGATGTATGTTTGGAGCGGGGAGCTGTTTTTT
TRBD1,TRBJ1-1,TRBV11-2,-,CASSSYRGWNTEAFF,TGTGCCAGCAGCTCCTACAGGGGGTGGAACACTGAAGCTTTCTTT
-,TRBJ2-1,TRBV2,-,CASIATGGPHNEQFF,TGTGCCAGCATTGCTACTGGCGGGCCACACAATGAGCAGTTCTTC
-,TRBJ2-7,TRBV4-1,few,CASSRFVGVSGEQYF,TGCGCCAGCAGCCGCTTCGTCGGGGTCTCGGGCGAGCAGTACTTC
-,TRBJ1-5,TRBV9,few,CASSRGGALRQPQHF,TGTGCCAGCAGCAGAGGCGGGGCGCTTCGGCAGCCCCAGCATTTT
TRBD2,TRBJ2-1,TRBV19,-,CASSMGLAEWGYNEQFF,TGTGCCAGTAGTATGGGACTAGCGGAGTGGGGATACAATGAGCAGTTCTTC
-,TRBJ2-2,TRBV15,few,CATSLFPGELFF,TGTGCCACCAGCTTATTCCCCGGGGAGCTGTTTTTT
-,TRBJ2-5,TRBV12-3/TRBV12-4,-,CASSPGLFWQF,TGTGCCAGCAGCCCCGGACTGTTTTGGCAGTTC
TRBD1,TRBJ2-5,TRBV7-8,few,CASSKVSATGGEETQYF,TGTGCCAGCAGCAAGGTTTCCGCGACAGGGGGCGAGGAGACCCAGTACTTC
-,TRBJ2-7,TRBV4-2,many,CASSGERITAYEQYF,TGTGCCAGCAGTGGGGAGAGGATCACCGCCTACGAGCAGTACTTC
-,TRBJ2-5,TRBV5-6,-,CASSFGGVGPETQYF,TGTGCCAGCAGCTTCGGCGGGGTGGGGCCAGAGACCCAGTACTTC
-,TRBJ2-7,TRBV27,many,CASSWGASSYEQYF,TGTGCCAGCTCTTGGGGGGCGAGCTCCTACGAGCAGTACTTC
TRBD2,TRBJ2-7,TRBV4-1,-,CASSQVWEASGSEQYF,TGCGCCAGCAGCCAAGTTTGGGAGGCTAGCGGGAGCGAGCAGTACTTC
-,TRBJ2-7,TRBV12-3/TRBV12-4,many,CASSPGVAGFYEQYF,TGTGCCAGCAGTCCCGGAGTTGCAGGGTTCTACGAGCAGTACTTC
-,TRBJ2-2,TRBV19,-,CASSNGLIRGGELFF,TGTGCAAGTAGCAATGGTCTCATTCGCGGCGGGGAGCTGTTTTTT
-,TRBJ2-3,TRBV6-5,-,CASSYSGFTDTQYF,TGTGCCAGCAGTTACTCGGGTTTCACAGATACGCAGTATTTT
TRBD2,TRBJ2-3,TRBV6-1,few,CASNSGPTDTQYF,TGTGCCAGCAATAGCGGGCCCACAGATACGCAGTATTTT
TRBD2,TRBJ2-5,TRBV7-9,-,CASSSSSGRPQETQYF,TGTGCCAGCAGCTCCTCTAGCGGGAGGCCCCAAGAGACCCAGTACTTC
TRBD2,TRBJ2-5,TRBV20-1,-,CSAHGRPGGSVETQYF,TGCAGTGCCCACGGCCGACCAGGCGGGAGTGTGGAGACCCAGTACTTC
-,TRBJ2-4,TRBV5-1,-,CASSRATGTIGGIKNIQYF,TGCGCCAGCAGCCGGGCGACAGGGACAATCGGGGGAATCAAAAACATTCAGTACTTC
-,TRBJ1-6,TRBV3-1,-,CASSQADPYSTLHF,TGTGCCAGCAGCCAAGCAGATCCGTACTCTACCCTCCACTTT
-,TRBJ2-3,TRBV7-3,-,CASSIKAGFTDTQYF,TGTGCCAGCAGCATAAAAGCAGGTTTCACAGATACGCAGTATTTT
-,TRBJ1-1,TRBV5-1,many,CASSLRGEAFF,TGTGCCAGCAGTTTACGGGGTGAAGCTTTCTTT
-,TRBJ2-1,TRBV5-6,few,CASSLTQIEQFF,TGTGCCAGCAGCTTGACGCAGATTGAGCAGTTCTTC
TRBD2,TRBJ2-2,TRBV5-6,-,CASSRRASGRYTGELFF,TGTGCCAGCAGCCGGAGGGCTAGCGGGAGATACACCGGGGAGCTGTTTTTT
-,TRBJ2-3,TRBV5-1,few,CASRGPSSGDTQYF,TGCGCCAGCAGAGGGCCGAGTAGTGGGGATACGCAGTATTTT
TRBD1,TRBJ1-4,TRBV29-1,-,CSVKQGFDEKLFF,TGCAGCGTAAAACAGGGGTTTGATGAAAAACTGTTTTTT
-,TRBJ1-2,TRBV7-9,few,CASSPRERPSYGYTF,TGTGCCAGCAGTCCTCGGGAGCGCCCGTCCTATGGCTACACCTTC
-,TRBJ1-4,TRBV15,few,CATSTRISLEKLFF,TGTGCCACCAGCACGCGGATATCCCTTGAAAAACTGTTTTTT
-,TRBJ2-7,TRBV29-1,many,CSGGLGVDRYEQYF,TGCAGCGGCGGACTAGGGGTGGACAGATACGAGCAGTACTTC
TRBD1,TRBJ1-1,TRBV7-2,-,CASSRRQGVNTEAFF,TGTGCCAGCAGCCGCCGACAGGGGGTGAACACTGAAGCTTTCTTT
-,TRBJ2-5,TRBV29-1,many,CSVARMWGTQYF,TGCAGCGTAGCAAGAATGTGGGGGACCCAGTACTTC
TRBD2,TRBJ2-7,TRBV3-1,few,CASSLRGSGRYNEQYF,TGTGCCAGCAGCCTCAGAGGGAGCGGGAGATACAACGAGCAGTACTTC
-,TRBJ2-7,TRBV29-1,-,CSVEEGGGNEYF,TGCAGCGTAGAAGAAGGGGGAGGTAATGAGTACTTC
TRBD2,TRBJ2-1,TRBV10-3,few,CAISEGRDYLGNEQFF,TGTGCCATCAGTGAGGGTAGGGACTACCTTGGCAATGAGCAGTTCTTC